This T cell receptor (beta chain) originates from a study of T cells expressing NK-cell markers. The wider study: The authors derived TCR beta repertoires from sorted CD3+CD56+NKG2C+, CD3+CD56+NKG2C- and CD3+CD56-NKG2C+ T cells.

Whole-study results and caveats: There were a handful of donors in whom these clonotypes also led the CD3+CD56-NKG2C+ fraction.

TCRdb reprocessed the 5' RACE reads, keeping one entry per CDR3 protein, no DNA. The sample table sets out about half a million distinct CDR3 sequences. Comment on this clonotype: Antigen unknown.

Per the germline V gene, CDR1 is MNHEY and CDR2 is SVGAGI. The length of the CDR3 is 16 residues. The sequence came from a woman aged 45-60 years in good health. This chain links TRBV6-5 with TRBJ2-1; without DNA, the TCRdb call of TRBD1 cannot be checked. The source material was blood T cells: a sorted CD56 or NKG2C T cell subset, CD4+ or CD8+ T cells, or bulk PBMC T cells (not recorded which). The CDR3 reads CASSFAGRGDYNEQFF.